A single T cell receptor (beta chain) is shown here with its context. Its antigen is not identified. One junction end disagrees with the germline gene, perhaps due to a read error. This CDR3 comprises 16 residues. This entry belongs to a study of breast tumors, draining lymph nodes, adjacent tissues. Axillary draining lymph nodes of breast cancer patients supplied the node samples. Whole-study findings and limits: Data fit most tumor T cells coming from lymph node, expanding in tumor. Data only fit, rather than demonstrated, lymph node origin of most tumor T cells.

One entry per CDR3 protein results from TCRdb running MiXCR on the multiplex PCR reads. The sample shows under 150,000 distinct CDR3 sequences, about a fifth of them seen only once. This clonotype was obtained from a female donor with breast cancer. Some clones in this sample may be carry-over from other donors' samples. The chain is built from TRBV12-3 or TRBV12-4 and TRBJ2-2; 13 bases match TRBD2. The sample comprised axillary lymph node tissue. This chain's CDR3 is CASRLGTSGTTGELFF. For the CDR3, the DNA is TGTGCCAGCAGATTAGGGACTAGCGGGACCACCGGGGAGCTGTTTTTT.